This TCR beta chain was identified during a study of blood T cell repertoires in COVID-19. For the study at large: Samples taken during acute and convalescent COVID-19 were collected in the United States, Italy and Spain. PBMCs, B-cell-depleted T cells, or T cells were the source of the cDNA or gDNA that made up the material.

Some clones are missing from TCRdb's copy, which holds only in-frame ones; the method was immunoSEQ multiplex PCR. The sample records 95,000 or so clones, 65% to 85% being singletons. The CDR3 is made up of 15 amino acids. The sample taken for sequencing was peripheral blood. The rearrangement uses TRBV21-1 and TRBJ1-6. TRBV21-1 is shown as a pseudogene. The clonotype comes from a man aged 80 or over with active or convalescent COVID-19. The CDR3 coding sequence is TGTGCCAGCCCGGGGGGACACACCCGCCGTTCACCCCTCCACTTT. It specifies CASPGGHTRRSPLHF.